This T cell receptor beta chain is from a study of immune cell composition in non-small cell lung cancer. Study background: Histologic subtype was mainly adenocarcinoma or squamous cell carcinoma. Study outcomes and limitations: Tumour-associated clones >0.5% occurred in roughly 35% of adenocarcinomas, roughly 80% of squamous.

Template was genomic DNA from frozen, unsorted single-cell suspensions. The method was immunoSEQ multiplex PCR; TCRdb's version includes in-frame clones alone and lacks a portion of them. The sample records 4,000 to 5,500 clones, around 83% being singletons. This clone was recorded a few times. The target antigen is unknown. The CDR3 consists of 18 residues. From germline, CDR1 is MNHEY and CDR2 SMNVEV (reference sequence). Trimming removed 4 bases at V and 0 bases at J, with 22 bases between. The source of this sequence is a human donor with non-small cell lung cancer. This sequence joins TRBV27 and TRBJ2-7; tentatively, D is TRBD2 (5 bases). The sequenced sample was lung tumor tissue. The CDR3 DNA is TGTGCCAGCAGTTCCTCCCCATTCTCCGGAGGTAACTCCTACGAGCAGTACTTC. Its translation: CASSSSPFSGGNSYEQYF.